The source of this T cell receptor beta chain is a study of metastatic and nonmetastatic thyroid tumors. Study background: Blood and tumor or nodule tissue repertoires from malignant and benign thyroid patients were compared.

Study-level results: Versus benign nodules, malignant thyroid tumors reportedly had significantly higher TCR beta diversity, in blood and tumor.

With respect to this clone: What it recognizes is unknown.

Every patient was untreated before thyroid surgery. The ends were cut back, 2 bases at V and 0 bases at J, with 8 bases in the middle. This CDR3 spans 15 amino acids. CDR1 and CDR2 (germline): MDHEN, SYDVKM. As originally analysed: Clinicopathological groups of papillary thyroid cancer showed CDR3 differences that were used to build a distant-metastasis classifier. TCRdb re-analyzed the PCR reads using MiXCR. The V and J calls and clone size come from TCRdb's table, not from the authors' own analysis. The sample consists of 34,000 or so clones, 35% to 45% of them appearing once. Input material: tumor tissue. The rearrangement links TRBV28 to TRBJ2-1; the D gene is possibly TRBD2 (5 bases). This sequence originates from a female donor with papillary thyroid cancer or a benign thyroid nodule (not recorded which). Some clones in this sample may be carry-over from other donors' samples. For the CDR3, the DNA is TGTGCCAGCAGTTTACGGGAAAGCTCCTACAATGAGCAGTTCTTC. This translates into CASSLRESSYNEQFF.